This TCR beta chain was retrieved from a study of cytomegalovirus exposure and HLA in healthy donors (dated 2017 in TCRdb). Turning to the overall study: An earlier analysis of several hundred of the donors reported roughly 300 Gb of sequence data and around 110 million unique TCR beta sequences from roughly 200 million T cells. The study profiled the T cell repertoires of under 700 subjects by immunosequencing and related them to cytomegalovirus serostatus. Among roughly 370 genotyped donors of the cohort, an average of approximately 240,000 unique TCR beta nucleotide sequences were sequenced per donor, roughly 18% of them non-productive. The number of donors typed differed by locus, with about 629-640 for A, B, C, DRB1 and DQB1, about 500 for DQA1, 600 to 610 for DPA1, and around 430 for DPB1. The aim of the study was to test whether cataloging public T cell receptors could identify signatures of past pathogen exposure. A separate validation cohort of 100 to 150 different subjects was used in addition to the approximately 700-subject first cohort. Four to six DR-DQ haplotypes were handled as single units for association and clustering because linkage in the cohort was strong. Of the roughly 410 genotyped donors, approximately 80% were placed in the genetic ancestry cluster associated with self-reported Caucasian donors. High-throughput TCR immunosequencing, statistical association of individual TCRs with disease status, and machine learning were combined to predict cytomegalovirus infection status. A later analysis re-examined previously published TCR beta repertoires from just over 650 donors and added high-resolution HLA genotyping to investigate patterns of TCR occurrence. In the later analysis, no new phenotypic data were used to find candidate immune exposures; instead, reliance was placed on TCR beta sequences and their occurrence across donors. All discovery cohort repertoires had been generated using a single sequencing platform. A later genetic analysis took genome-wide SNP genotypes for about three fifths of the roughly 670 donors and used that subset as a discovery cohort. HLA typing covered class I and class II loci at four-digit resolution. In an earlier analysis of 587 of the donors, high-throughput TCR beta sequencing was used to judge whether each TCR beta V gene segment behaved as functional or pseudogenic. Donor age, sex, ethnicity and CMV serostatus were compiled alongside the repertoire data. An early release that covered more than 550 HLA-typed donors contained around 300 gigabases of sequencing data and 85 million to 100 million unique TCR sequences. Overall study outcomes, separate from this receptor: The authors suggested that the approach could potentially be generalized to other disease states and immunological phenotypes. Only TCR beta chains were sequenced in this cohort, and the absence of alpha or paired-chain data limited detectable features. The only immune exposure information available for the cohort was CMV serostatus. Because HLA typing was unavailable for some donors at each locus, only the typed subset was used in association tests. Compared with the roughly 700-donor mean, donors in an Asian-associated ancestry cluster had fewer N-insertions in productive TCRs, according to a later genetic analysis. Because counts were too low, about 18 rarely observed V segments, including chromosome 9 orphons, were left out of the earlier analysis of 500 to 750 of the donors. When HLA alleles, especially DR and DQ, strongly co-occurred, TCR associations were difficult to assign to individual alleles. A cluster of highly shared sequence variants was judged likely to represent a technical artifact of the sequencing pipeline. At a false discovery rate of 0.05, a later analysis linked under 20,000 TCR beta sequences to specific HLA alleles. A later analysis reported that several top co-occurrence clusters appeared linked to parvovirus B19, influenza, CMV and Epstein-Barr virus. The presence/absence analyses assumed that sequencing depth was roughly uniform across donors, and that assumption may not be true. Some IMGT-functional V segments, including TRBV6-2 and TRBV6-3, could not be distinguished by the 87-base-pair reads and were therefore excluded. Most CMV-associated TCR beta chains appeared to be HLA-restricted in a later analysis, and the HLA associations seemed to be driven largely by CMV exposure. Cytomegalovirus status was reported to be diagnosed by the classifier with high specificity and sensitivity in both the original and validation cohorts. According to a later analysis, TCR association rates differed among HLA loci, with DRB1 alleles showing the most associated TCRs and HLA-C alleles showing the fewest. Correlated functional status among segregating V segments might be attributable to linkage disequilibrium, but an unknown experimental factor could not be ruled out. In vitro tests confirmed that a few of the cytomegalovirus-associated TCR beta chains recognize cytomegalovirus antigens. V-gene and J-gene trimming of TCR beta chains was associated with a missense DCLRE1C variant in a later genetic analysis, and the association was replicated in an independent cohort. A further reported finding was that TCR beta sequences accurately predicted the HLA-A and HLA-B alleles for most subjects in the first cohort. Compared with equally common non-associated chains, HLA-associated TCR beta chains in a later analysis were more clonally expanded and had lower generation probabilities. In the study, 150 to 200 TCR beta chains were listed as associated with cytomegalovirus. Across donors, most TCR sequences were observed very rarely, whereas some public TCRs were present in many individuals. An earlier analysis of around 540 of the donors showed that most TCR beta V segments appeared in productive rearrangements either about 90% or about 30% of the time, which broadly matched IMGT annotations.

The cohort was made up of 666 healthy bone marrow donors. At the time of sampling, every cohort member was nominally healthy, though immune exposures that went unrecorded were likely present. The donor tested CMV seropositive and was one of the 289 seropositive cohort members. Every donor gave a peripheral blood sample, and the peripheral blood mononuclear cells from that sample were used for TCR beta sequencing. Genomic DNA extraction from the blood cell samples was performed with the Qiagen DNeasy Blood Extraction Kit. A note on this clone: The antigen it binds to is not known. The input lacks base qualities; no much larger clone sits a single base away.

The receptor library was made with the immunoSEQ multiplex PCR assay. For the multiplex PCR, a mixture combining 60 forward primers for TCR Vbeta segments and 13 reverse primers for TCR Jbeta segments was used. The CDR3 region of rearranged TCR beta genes was amplified from genomic DNA with a multiplex PCR assay. On the Illumina HiSeq System, the amplified TCR beta libraries were sequenced as 87-base-pair reads. From the authors' description of their analysis: Across the roughly 700 repertoires, a later analysis counted around 80 million unique TCR beta chains, some 11 million of which were shared by at least two donors. To remove PCR and sequencing errors, raw reads were error-corrected and collapsed into unique sequences using a nearest-neighbor algorithm that merged closely related sequences. Alignment of CDR3 sequences to IMGT reference sequences was used to assign V, D and J gene segments. For a sequence to be retained, at least a six-nucleotide match to both a V gene segment and a J gene segment was required. A rearrangement counted as productive if the CDR3 had no stop codons and remained in frame with V and J, and every other rearrangement counted as non-productive. Following IMGT convention, CDR3 was defined as the stretch from the second conserved V-encoded cysteine to the conserved J-encoded phenylalanine. The earlier analysis of approximately 500 of the donors excluded sequences that lacked an unambiguous match to a single V gene segment. An earlier analysis of several hundred of the donors called V segments functional above 56.7% productive rearrangements and segregating when the between-donor standard deviation exceeded 5%. To diagnose cytomegalovirus status from the catalog of TCR beta chain sequences, a statistical classification framework was built. A later analysis assigned V and J genes by comparing TCR nucleotide sequences with IMGT/GENE-DB human TR gene sequences. Using the TCRdist pipeline, a later analysis assigned CDR3 sequences along with most-parsimonious VDJ recombination scenarios. In a later analysis, each TCR beta chain was defined by its CDR3 amino acid sequence together with its V-gene family, and reads lacking a unique V-gene family were excluded. A later analysis removed nearly 600 highly shared, low-generation-probability nucleotide sequences to deal with suspected cross-contamination and a sequencing artifact. A later analysis calculated a clonal expansion index for each public chain from normalized within-repertoire ranks of inferred template counts. A later analysis computed generation probabilities with a VDJ recombination model fitted to out-of-frame rearrangements, and checked the results against IGoR. A later analysis scored TCR-TCR, TCR-HLA and TCR-CMV co-occurrence with hypergeometric tests, applying a repertoire-size bias correction to TCR pairs. In a later analysis, false discovery rates were estimated by permuting HLA or CMV assignments 20 times. In a later analysis, co-occurring TCRs were grouped using DBSCAN, and TCRdist sequence similarity was added for clustering within HLA-allele-positive subsets. Repertoires with fewer than 30,000 or more than 120,000 public chains, plus five repertoires with anomalous nucleotide sharing, were excluded from co-occurrence clustering. In TCRdb, the immuneACCESS table is reduced to in-frame sequences with V and J assigned. These tables do not hold every clone; where another copy was compared, an unresolved V gene accounts for under half, and the others remain unexplained. V, J and clone size reflect that table, while D and trimming were determined from the DNA. The sample yields nearly 200,000 clones; more than 60% were counted once. Roughly 2.1% of the sample is in the top ten clones.

Here V drops 4 bases and J drops 3 bases, and the junction holds 8 bases not matched to any gene. CDR1 SGHAT and CDR2 FQNNGV were looked up in the germline V gene. From its cysteine to its phenylalanine, the CDR3 spans 15 amino acids. CDR3 DNA is the only sequence kept; it has 45 bases, read in frame from the first base. Sequenced material: PBMCs. The clonotype was recovered from a woman in her twenties or thirties in good health and CMV-seropositive. In this chain, TRBV11-2 is recombined with TRBJ1-1; 7 bases in between match TRBD1. The CDR3 in this case is CASSSRGGIHTEAFF. The nucleotide sequence reads as follows: TGTGCCAGCAGCTCCCGAGGGGGCATACACACTGAAGCTTTCTTT.